Shown below are 7 T cell receptor beta chains from a single sample sequenced in a study of T cell responses to AZD1222 COVID-19 vaccine. Clones were read by immunoSEQ multiplex PCR, and TCRdb kept only the in-frame ones, dropping some. The sample has 80,000 to 90,000 clones, around nine tenths seen once. The specimen was peripheral blood, collected on day 0 of MenACWY control vaccination. The receptor source for this set is an adult in good health.

V gene TRBV9 combines with J gene TRBJ1-1; 9 nucleotides match TRBD1. CDR1 and CDR2 (germline): SGDLS, YYNGEE. The CDR3 length is 16 residues. The V gene end was trimmed by 4 bases and the J gene end by 6 bases; junction bases not matched to a gene: 13. The CDR3 DNA reads TGTGCCAGCAGCCAAAGCCGGGACAGGGAAAGCCCTGAAGCTTTCTTT. It codes for CASSQSRDRESPEAFF.

The chain carries TRBV10-3 and TRBJ2-7; D gene ambiguous. V was clipped by 4 bases and J by 7 bases, with 11 bases between them. The CDR3 consists of 12 residues. Germline V gene lookup returns CDR1 ENHRY and CDR2 SYGVKD. The CDR3 region has the DNA TGTGCCATCAGTGGCTCTCGTTCGGAGCAGTACTTC. Translated: CAISGSRSEQYF.

The chain has TRBV7-9 and TRBJ2-7; 8 nucleotides match TRBD1. This CDR3 is built from 15 residues. The germline V gene has CDR1 SEHNR and CDR2 FQNEAQ (reference sequence). V shed 3 bases, J shed 1 base, and the junction held 5 bases outside the gene matches. In DNA, the CDR3 is TGTGCCAGCAGCTTCGCGACAGGGGTATCCTACGAGCAGTACTTC. Translated: CASSFATGVSYEQYF. Full variable domain (missing parts from reference TRBV7-9 and TRBJ2-7): DTGVSQNPRHKITKRGQNVTFRCDPISEHNRLYWYRQTLGQGPEFLTYFQNEAQLEKSRLLSDRFSAERPKGSFSTLEIQRTEQGDSAMYLCASSFATGVSYEQYFGPGTRLTVT.

The V call is TRBV29-1, the J call TRBJ2-1, with TRBD1 matching over 10 bases. This CDR3 has 14 residues. Germline V gene data show CDR1 as SQVTM and CDR2 as ANQGSEA. Trimming cost V 3 bases and J 8 bases; bases outside gene matches: 7. The CDR3 loop reads CSVEVRDRGDEQFF. Here the CDR3 DNA reads TGCAGCGTTGAGGTTAGGGACAGGGGCGATGAGCAGTTCTTC.

This chain connects TRBV5-4 to TRBJ2-7; D uncertain. This CDR3 spans 15 amino acids. The germline V and J ends were trimmed by 1 base and 10 bases, with 21 bases remaining between them. The germline V gene has CDR1 SGHNT and CDR2 YYREEE (reference sequence). The CDR3 sequence is CASSLSSDPTEIQYF. In DNA, the CDR3 is TGTGCCAGCAGCTTGTCCTCGGATCCAACGGAGATACAGTACTTC.

The chain employs TRBV21-1 and TRBJ2-7; the table's D call TRBD2 went unverified against the DNA. TRBV21-1 counts as a pseudogene. The CDR3 covers 13 residues. The DNA of the CDR3 is TGTGCCAGCCCACCGGGACTTAAATACGAGCAGTACTTC. Protein: CASPPGLKYEQYF.

The V and J genes are TRBV6-5 and TRBJ2-3; 9 bases are a match to TRBD1. CDR3 length: 15 residues. Germline trimming cut 6 bases from V and 2 bases from J; bases unmatched to any gene: 6. Germline V gene lookup returns CDR1 MNHEY and CDR2 SVGAGI. The chain's CDR3 is CASRPQGAITDTQYF. The CDR3 bases are TGTGCCAGCAGACCACAGGGGGCGATCACAGATACGCAGTATTTT.